One and the same sample provided the 12 T cell receptor beta chains below, sequenced in a study of response to subunit inactivated influenza vaccine. TCRdb analysed the RT-PCR reads with MiXCR anew, one entry per CDR3 protein. The sample lists some 640,000 distinct CDR3 sequences; around 14% were seen once. The sample in question was PBMCs from blood, obtained 14 to 15 days before vaccination. These receptors were collected from a man in his forties or fifties who received an inactivated influenza vaccine.

This clonotype was seen repeatedly, ten times or more. V is TRBV10-3 and J is TRBJ2-7; the D is unclear. The CDR3 is 11 amino acids. The germline gives CDR1 ENHRY, CDR2 SYGVKD. Trimming removed 4 bases from V and 3 bases from J, with 4 bases in between. The CDR3 DNA reads TGTGCCATCAGTGGTGGCTACGAGCAGTACTTC. Encoded protein: CAISGGYEQYF.

This clonotype has at least ten counts. The genes are TRBV7-2 and TRBJ1-2, with TRBD1 matching 7 bases. The CDR3 sequence is 15 residues long. Germline trimming cut 5 bases from V and 0 bases from J; bases unmatched to any gene: 6. Germline CDR1 is SGHTA and CDR2 is FQGNSA. The CDR3 is CASSIQGIANYGYTF. DNA for the CDR3: TGTGCCAGCAGCATACAGGGGATCGCTAACTATGGCTACACCTTC.

This clonotype appeared a few times. The chain employs TRBV4-2 and TRBJ1-2; D ambiguous. CDR1 is LGHNA and CDR2 is YNFKEQ in the germline V gene. CDR3 length equals 13 residues. V was clipped by 1 base and J by 7 bases, with 10 bases between them. The CDR3 DNA follows: TGTGCCAGCAGCCAAGTTTCTAGGTCTGGCTACACCTTC. Its translation is CASSQVSRSGYTF.

This chain uses TRBV7-9 with TRBJ2-1, with D perhaps TRBD2 (5 bases). The germline V gene has CDR1 SEHNR and CDR2 FQNEAQ (reference sequence). Deletions cut 8 bases from V and 1 base from J, with 15 bases between. The CDR3 totals 15 residues. The CDR3 coding sequence is TGTGCCAGCGCCCCGGAGGTGCTATCCTACAATGAGCAGTTCTTC. Amino acids: CASAPEVLSYNEQFF.

The genes are TRBV6-5 and TRBJ2-1; D is unresolved. CDR1 is MNHEY and CDR2 is SVGAGI in the germline V gene. Trimming stripped 6 bases from V and 7 bases from J, with 10 bases between. The CDR3 loop spans 12 amino acids. The CDR3 DNA reads TGTGCCAGCAGGGCCTGGGAAAATGAGCAGTTCTTC. Amino acid sequence: CASRAWENEQFF.

This clonotype was picked up a small number of times. The CDR3 sequence: CASSSTWDRASSYEQYF. The CDR3 DNA reads TGTGCCAGCAGCTCCACATGGGACAGGGCATCCTCCTACGAGCAGTACTTC. The chain couples TRBV11-2 to TRBJ2-7; 9 bases are a match to TRBD1. The CDR3 is 17 amino acids. The germline gives CDR1 SGHAT, CDR2 FQNNGV. V shed 4 bases, J shed 0 bases, and the junction held 10 bases outside the gene matches.

The chain employs TRBV20-1 and TRBJ2-1, with 10 bases fitting TRBD2. Per germline, CDR1 DFQATT and CDR2 SNEGSKA (reference sequence). CDR3 size: 12 residues. The chain's CDR3 is CRASGGAVEQFF. CDR3 nucleotides: TGCAGGGCGAGCGGGGGGGCTGTTGAGCAGTTCTTC.

The rearrangement links TRBV12-3 or TRBV12-4 to TRBJ2-1; D gene uncertain. Trimming removed 0 bases at V and 7 bases at J, with 7 bases between. This CDR3 contains 13 residues. CDR3 nucleotides: TGTGCCAGCAGTTTAGCAGGGTTAAATGAGCAGTTCTTC. This codes for CASSLAGLNEQFF.

V is TRBV5-1 and J is TRBJ2-7; perhaps TRBD1 as D (5 bases). This CDR3 comprises 14 residues. CDR1 is SGHRS and CDR2 is YFSETQ in the germline V gene. Trimming pared 2 bases from V and 3 bases from J, leaving 12 bases between. CDR3: CASSLTGPVYEQYF. Here the CDR3 DNA reads TGCGCCAGCAGCTTAACAGGTCCGGTCTACGAGCAGTACTTC.

The sample holds many counts of this clonotype. One junction end disagrees with the germline gene, perhaps due to a read error. The chain recombines TRBV5-1 with TRBJ2-2; no definite D call. In germline, CDR1 is SGHRS, CDR2 YFSETQ. CDR3 length: 14 amino acids. CDR3 sequence: CASSLVGNTGELFF. The CDR3 nucleotides are TGTGCCAGCAGCTTGGTAGGGAACACCGGGGAGCTGTTTTTT.

As regards this clonotype: A much larger clone lies one base from this, so it may be a read error. The chain is built from TRBV18 and TRBJ1-1; the D is unclear. The germline V gene has CDR1 KGHSH and CDR2 LQKENI. There are 13 residues in the CDR3. V was trimmed by 4 bases and J by 1 base, leaving 7 bases between them. The CDR3 here is CASSRMGNTEAFF. CDR3 sequence (DNA): TGTGCCAGCTCACGAATGGGGAACACTGAAGCTTTCTTT.

This clonotype was observed at least ten times. V gene TRBV15 combines with J gene TRBJ2-1; tentative D call: TRBD2 (7 bases). From germline, CDR1 is LNHNV and CDR2 YYDKDF (reference sequence). V was clipped by 1 base and J by 6 bases, with 13 bases between them. CDR3 size: 15 residues. The CDR3 region has the DNA TGTGCCACCAGCAGAGGGGGCGGGGGCTCCAATGAGCAGTTCTTC. Translation gives CATSRGGGGSNEQFF.